The rows below give T cell receptor beta chains drawn from one sample of a study of cytomegalovirus exposure and HLA in healthy donors. TCRdb keeps only in-frame clones here, not all; method: immunoSEQ multiplex PCR. Altogether 220,000 or so clones are present, approximately 83% being singletons, with the ten largest covering over 12%. The source material was PBMCs. The receptor source for this set is a woman aged 25 to 45 in good health and CMV-seropositive. Each CDR3 is given with its conserved first and last residue. D genes are given only for firm matches. Clone size appears in some rows only: once, few, many, or a class for an expanded clone.

TGTGCCAGCAGCTTTCAGTTAGACGAGCAGTACTTC,CASSFQLDEQYF,NA,TRBJ2-7,NA,TRBV7-9
TGTGCCAGCAGCTCACATGGCCTAGTCGTCACTGAAGCTTTCTTT,CASSSHGLVVTEAFF,NA,TRBJ1-1,NA,TRBV11-3
TGCGCCACGGCTTCAGGGACGGCGAACACTGAAGCTTTCTTT,CATASGTANTEAFF,NA,TRBJ1-1,NA,TRBV5-1
TGTGCCAGCAGTCGAGATAGCAATCAGCCCCAGCATTTT,CASSRDSNQPQHF,NA,TRBJ1-5,NA,TRBV2
TGTGCCAGCAGCTTAGGGGGACAGGTGTACGAGCAGTACTTC,CASSLGGQVYEQYF,TRBD1,TRBJ2-7,NA,TRBV7-2
TGTGCCACCAGCAGAGGACTCCTCAATGAGCAGTTCTTC,CATSRGLLNEQFF,NA,TRBJ2-1,NA,TRBV15
TGTGCCAGCAGCTTATTCCGGGACAGGGGGCCCGGCTACACCTTC,CASSLFRDRGPGYTF,TRBD1,TRBJ1-2,NA,TRBV7-9
TGTGCCAGCAGCCCTTTTGACACCGGGGAGCTGTTTTTT,CASSPFDTGELFF,NA,TRBJ2-2,few,TRBV7-2
TGCAGCGGCAGGAGGCAAAACACTGAAGCTTTCTTT,CSGRRQNTEAFF,NA,TRBJ1-1,NA,TRBV29-1
TGTGCCAGCAGCAAAAGCGGGACTAGCACAGATACGCAGTATTTT,CASSKSGTSTDTQYF,TRBD2,TRBJ2-3,NA,TRBV7-2
TGTGCCAGCAGCCAAAACTGGGAAGGCAATCAGCCCCAGCATTTT,CASSQNWEGNQPQHF,NA,TRBJ1-5,NA,TRBV4-2
TGTGCCAGCAGTCGGGACTCTCTCTACGAGCAGTACTTC,CASSRDSLYEQYF,NA,TRBJ2-7,NA,TRBV25-1
TGCAGTACCTGCGTCAGTTTGAACACTGAAGCTTTCTTT,CSTCVSLNTEAFF,NA,TRBJ1-1,once,TRBV29-1
TGTGCCATCAACGACCCGGGACTAGCGGGAGCGAACACCGGGGAGCTGTTTTTT,CAINDPGLAGANTGELFF,TRBD2,TRBJ2-2,NA,TRBV10-3
TGTGCCAGCAGCCCACGACAGCGGGCAGACACAGATACGCAGTATTTT,CASSPRQRADTDTQYF,NA,TRBJ2-3,NA,TRBV9
TGTGCCAGCTCACCACCGAGGGGCGTGGGCACAGATACGCAGTATTTT,CASSPPRGVGTDTQYF,NA,TRBJ2-3,NA,TRBV18
TGCGCCAGCAGCAAGAACACCGGAGGACAGACGAACACTGAAGCTTTCTTT,CASSKNTGGQTNTEAFF,NA,TRBJ1-1,once,TRBV4-1
TGTGCCAGCAGAGAAAACACGCAGGGGGTCAACTATGGCTACACCTTC,CASRENTQGVNYGYTF,TRBD1,TRBJ1-2,NA,TRBV25-1
TGTGCCAGCAGCTTAGTTAGCGGGGAGTTGGACGAGCAGTACTTC,CASSLVSGELDEQYF,TRBD2,TRBJ2-7,NA,TRBV7-9
TGTGCCAGCAGCCCAAACCTGGACTTCCTCACCGGGGAGCTGTTTTTT,CASSPNLDFLTGELFF,NA,TRBJ2-2,NA,TRBV7-6
TGTGCCAGCATGAAAGCGGGAGGGGGGGCGCAGTATTTT,CASMKAGGGAQYF,TRBD2,TRBJ2-3,NA,TRBV27
TGTGCCAGCAGTCCCGGACGGACCTATGGCTACACCTTC,CASSPGRTYGYTF,NA,TRBJ1-2,NA,TRBV27
TGTGCCAGCAGCCCACAGGACGGGGAGACCCAGTACTTC,CASSPQDGETQYF,NA,TRBJ2-5,NA,TRBV7-6
TGTGCCAGCAGCTTCGAGGGCGATGGGCAGTACTTC,CASSFEGDGQYF,NA,TRBJ2-7,NA,TRBV7-9
TGCGCCAGCAGACCCGGGACAGGGCGTTATGGCTACACCTTC,CASRPGTGRYGYTF,TRBD1,TRBJ1-2,NA,TRBV10-2
TGTGCCAGCAGCACGACAGGCCTAGAAGAGACCCAGTACTTC,CASSTTGLEETQYF,NA,TRBJ2-5,NA,TRBV6-5
TGCAGCGTTTCAAAAGGAGGACAGGGCTACGAGCAGTACTTC,CSVSKGGQGYEQYF,TRBD1,TRBJ2-7,NA,TRBV29-1
TGTGCCTCGGGACAGGGGTTCCACAATGAGCAGTTCTTC,CASGQGFHNEQFF,TRBD1,TRBJ2-1,NA,TRBV28
TGTGCCAGTAGTTACGGGACTAGCCTGCATTTT,CASSYGTSLHF,NA,TRBJ1-5,NA,TRBV19
TGTGCCAGCAGCGCCGACAGCTCTGGAAACACCATATATTTT,CASSADSSGNTIYF,NA,TRBJ1-3,NA,TRBV2
TGTGCCTGGGGCGAACTAGCGGGAGCACGCGAGCAGTACTTC,CAWGELAGAREQYF,TRBD2,TRBJ2-7,once,TRBV30
TGTGCCAGTAGCAACGGGAGGACCTCCTACGAGCAGTACTTC,CASSNGRTSYEQYF,TRBD2,TRBJ2-7,NA,TRBV19
TGTGCCATCAGTCAGACAGGGGACCACACCGGGGAGCTGTTTTTT,CAISQTGDHTGELFF,TRBD1,TRBJ2-2,NA,TRBV10-3
TGTGCCAGCAGCTCCCCGACGCACTACGAGCAGTACTTC,CASSSPTHYEQYF,NA,TRBJ2-7,NA,TRBV7-2
TGTGCCTCGATGGACGGAAGGAACGAGCAGTACTTC,CASMDGRNEQYF,NA,TRBJ2-7,NA,TRBV30
TGTGCCAGCAGGCTCGAGCGGGAGCGTTACAATGAGCAGTTCTTC,CASRLERERYNEQFF,TRBD2,TRBJ2-1,NA,TRBV2
TGTGCCAGCAGCAAAGGGCCACTTATGAACACTGAAGCTTTCTTT,CASSKGPLMNTEAFF,NA,TRBJ1-1,NA,TRBV21-1
TGTGCCAGCAGCGTAGCAGGGACAGATCTGGAGACCCAGTACTTC,CASSVAGTDLETQYF,TRBD1,TRBJ2-5,once,TRBV9
TGCGCCAGCACCCTTCGCGGGGGGCGGTATGAAAAACTGTTTTTT,CASTLRGGRYEKLFF,NA,TRBJ1-4,NA,TRBV5-1
TGTGCCAGTAGTGGCGGGGAGGATACGCAGTATTTT,CASSGGEDTQYF,NA,TRBJ2-3,NA,TRBV19
TGTGCCAGCAGCTTAAGTCAGTCGGGCTACACCTTC,CASSLSQSGYTF,NA,TRBJ1-2,few,TRBV5-6
TGTGCCAGCAGCCTTCCGGGACTAGCGGGAGGGTCGGGAGATACGCAGTATTTT,CASSLPGLAGGSGDTQYF,TRBD2,TRBJ2-3,NA,TRBV11-3
TGCGCCAGCAGCGTCCGGGACAGGGGTTTATTTGTGACTTTCTTT,CASSVRDRGLFVTFF,TRBD1,TRBJ1-1,NA,TRBV5-1
TGTGCCAGCAGCTTAAGCGCCGCGGTCGAGCAGTACTTC,CASSLSAAVEQYF,NA,TRBJ2-7,NA,TRBV7-8
TGTGCCAGCAGCCTGGCAGGTGGGGCTGCCGGGGAGCTGTTTTTT,CASSLAGGAAGELFF,NA,TRBJ2-2,once,TRBV7-3